These 6 T cell receptor beta chains originate from one sample sequenced in a study of blood T cell repertoires in COVID-19. TCRdb keeps only in-frame clones here, not all; method: immunoSEQ multiplex PCR. The sample holds fewer than 130,000 clones; around 83% are singletons and the top ten take under 2.5%. Sequenced: peripheral blood. These receptors all come from a human donor in a cohort sampled during active COVID-19.

The chain uses TRBV6-5 and TRBJ2-1, with D perhaps TRBD2 (6 bases). CDR3 length: 13 amino acids. V gave up 6 bases and J gave up 9 bases, with 15 bases separating them. Germline CDR1 and CDR2: MNHEY and SVGAGI. CDR3 amino acids: CASSLQVGGEQFF. CDR3 nucleotide sequence: TGTGCCAGCAGCCTACAGGTGGGAGGTGAGCAGTTCTTC.

This clone has just a few counts. CDR3: CASSQNSGSSYEQYF. The CDR3 DNA reads as TGCGCCAGCAGCCAAAATAGCGGGAGCTCCTACGAGCAGTACTTC. This rearrangement joins TRBV4-1 to TRBJ2-7; 9 nucleotides agree with TRBD2. CDR1 and CDR2 from the germline V gene are MGHRA and YSYEKL. V lost 2 bases, J lost 0 bases, and 2 bases stayed unmatched. The CDR3 sequence is 15 residues long.

V usage is TRBV6-4 and J usage is TRBJ2-5; D remains unclear. CDR1 and CDR2 (germline): MRHNA, SNTAGT. The CDR3 has 16 amino acids. Trimming pared 2 bases from V and 3 bases from J, leaving 16 bases between. CDR3 sequence: CASSDPWFPREETQYF. For the CDR3, the DNA is TGTGCCAGCAGTGACCCCTGGTTTCCCCGAGAAGAGACCCAGTACTTC.

The chain has TRBV24-1 and TRBJ2-1, with a possible D match to TRBD2 (5 bases). The CDR3 extends over 16 amino acids. Trimming took off 12 bases at V and 0 bases at J, with 20 bases between the two ends. Germline-derived CDR1 and CDR2 are KGHDR and SFDVKD. The CDR3 reads CASSPSRDFSYNEQFF. The DNA for the CDR3 is TGTGCCTCAAGCCCTAGCCGTGATTTCTCCTACAATGAGCAGTTCTTC.

The chain couples TRBV30 to TRBJ2-3; perhaps TRBD1 as D (5 bases). CDR3 size: 14 residues. The germline V gene has CDR1 GTSNPN and CDR2 SVGIG (reference sequence). The V and J ends lost 7 bases and 0 bases respectively, with 14 bases between them. Written as DNA, the CDR3 is TGTGCCTTTACCCCGGCAGGGAGCACAGATACGCAGTATTTT. Encoded protein: CAFTPAGSTDTQYF.

V gene TRBV11-3 combines with J gene TRBJ2-7, with 7 positions matching TRBD2. Germline CDR1 reads SGHNT; CDR2 reads YENEEA. The CDR3 contains 15 residues. V shed 10 bases and J 9 bases; nucleotides not matched to a gene: 21. For the CDR3, the DNA is TGTGCCATCACCAGACTCAGGTGGGGGGGTGAAGTGCAGTACTTC. It specifies CAITRLRWGGEVQYF.